This TCR beta chain is from a study of T cell responses to AZD1222 COVID-19 vaccine. For this clone: Different DNA sequences within this sample yield the same CDR3.

The protocol was immunoSEQ multiplex PCR, while the TCRdb copy is restricted to in-frame clones and leaves out a portion. The sample consists of 120,000 or so clones, around 90% of them appearing once. Source: peripheral blood, taken on day 0 of MenACWY control vaccination. The sequence came from an adult in good health.

CDR3 DNA sequence: TGTGCCAGCAGTTTATCCGGGAACTATGGCTACACCTTC. This translates into CASSLSGNYGYTF. The chain links TRBV27 to TRBJ1-2; D not resolved. This CDR3 has 13 amino acids. CDR1 and CDR2 from the germline V gene are MNHEY and SMNVEV (reference sequence). V was cut by 0 bases and J by 2 bases, with 4 bases left in between.